A single sample is the source of the 12 T cell receptor beta chains below, sequenced in a study of blood T cells in healthy people across ages. PCR was performed a second time for about 7 to 12 cycles using a sample-barcoded 5' primer and a J-beta primer mix. MiXCR, run by TCRdb on the 5' RACE reads, gives a single entry per CDR3 protein. Among about a million distinct CDR3 sequences listed, roughly 51% were seen once. Sequencing was done on a sample of blood. All receptors derive from a woman aged 60 to 75 in good health.

The genes are TRBV7-2 and TRBJ2-7, with unresolved D. Looked up from germline, CDR1 is SGHTA and CDR2 is FQGNSA. Deletions cut 8 bases from V and 3 bases from J, with 14 bases between. The CDR3 spans 13 residues. The CDR3 is CASALYKGYEQYF. DNA for the CDR3: TGTGCCAGCGCTCTTTATAAGGGCTACGAGCAGTACTTC. Using reference TRBV7-2 and TRBJ2-7 for the parts outside the CDR3, the full variable domain is GAGVSQSPSNKVTEKGKDVELRCDPISGHTALYWYRQSLGQGLEFLIYFQGNSAPDKSGLPSDRFSAERTGGSVSTLTIQRTQQEDSAVYLCASALYKGYEQYFGPGTRLTVT.

The genes are TRBV28 and TRBJ2-1; 7 nucleotides align to TRBD2. V lost 5 bases, J lost 4 bases, and 11 bases stayed unmatched. The CDR3 spans 16 residues. CDR1 is MDHEN, CDR2 SYDVKM, per germline. In nucleotides, the CDR3 is TGTGCCAGCAGTCTCGCCGGGACTAACGGATACAATGAGCAGTTCTTC. Its protein product is CASSLAGTNGYNEQFF.

The rearrangement uses TRBV4-3 and TRBJ2-5; D is perhaps TRBD1 (6 bases). Trimming pared 1 base from V and 2 bases from J, leaving 11 bases between. This CDR3 contains 15 residues. Germline CDR1 LGHNA, CDR2 YSLEER. This CDR3 is CASSQVWTEQETQYF. The CDR3 nucleotides read TGCGCCAGCAGCCAAGTATGGACAGAACAAGAGACCCAGTACTTC.

The chain uses TRBV2 and TRBJ2-7, with 9 positions matching TRBD1. Unmatched junction bases numbered 8, after V lost 6 bases and J lost 2 bases. The CDR3 totals 15 residues. The V gene's germline CDR1 is SNHLY and CDR2 FYNNEI. The CDR3 DNA sequence: TGTGCCAGCAGCGCTACAGGGGGCTCCACCTACGAGCAGTACTTC. Its protein product is CASSATGGSTYEQYF.

This clonotype was counted between two and nine times. The V and J genes are TRBV28 and TRBJ2-7, with D possibly TRBD1 on 5 matching bases. The CDR3 sequence is 14 residues long. The V gene's germline CDR1 is MDHEN and CDR2 SYDVKM. V shed 2 bases and J shed 2 bases, with 10 bases lying between them. CDR3 region: CASSLKGHTYEQYF. CDR3 nucleotide sequence: TGTGCCAGCAGTTTAAAAGGACACACCTACGAGCAGTACTTC.

The rearrangement joins TRBV4-2 to TRBJ2-1; tentative D call: TRBD2 (6 bases). Trimming took 1 base from V and 10 from J, leaving 8 bases between them. Germline CDR1 and CDR2: LGHNA and YNFKEQ. The CDR3 is made up of 12 amino acids. For the CDR3, the DNA is TGTGCCAGCAGCCAAGGCGGGAAAGAGCAGTTCTTC. Its protein is CASSQGGKEQFF.

This clonotype was seen a handful of times. The chain links TRBV18 to TRBJ1-1; 10 nucleotides match TRBD1. CDR3 size: 16 residues. Trimming took 4 bases from V and 4 from J; bases not matched to a gene: 9. Germline CDR1 KGHSH, CDR2 LQKENI. DNA for the CDR3: TGTGCCAGCTCACAATCGACAGGGGGCGGGGGCACTGAAGCTTTCTTT. This gives the protein CASSQSTGGGGTEAFF.

This clonotype has only one observation. An end of the junction differs from the germline gene, which may be a read error. V gene TRBV7-2 combines with J gene TRBJ2-3; possible D gene TRBD2, 5 bases. Germline values: CDR1 SGHTA, CDR2 FQGNSA. This CDR3 is 17 amino acids long. CDR3 sequence reads: CASSLVGLAPSTETQYF. In DNA form, the CDR3 reads TGTGCCAGCAGCTTAGTAGGTCTAGCCCCTTCCACAGAGACGCAGTATTTT.

This clonotype was counted between two and nine times. The chain uses TRBV25-1 and TRBJ1-1, with TRBD1 as a possible D gene (6 bases). This CDR3 is built from 14 residues. Trimming stripped 8 bases from V and 3 bases from J, with 16 bases between. Germline lookup yields CDR1 MGHDK and CDR2 SYGVNS. The CDR3: CASVPNRDYTEAFF. CDR3 nucleotide sequence: TGTGCCAGCGTTCCTAACAGGGATTACACTGAAGCTTTCTTT.

The CDR3 region is CASSPPADVGFNQPQHF. Here the CDR3 DNA reads TGTGCCAGCAGTCCACCAGCGGACGTCGGGTTCAATCAGCCCCAGCATTTT. The chain joins TRBV12-3 or TRBV12-4 to TRBJ1-5; D not resolved. V was clipped by 5 bases and J by 3 bases, with 20 bases between them. This CDR3 is 17 amino acids long.

V gene TRBV3-1 combines with J gene TRBJ2-7; weak D call: TRBD2 (5 bases). The DNA matches TRBJ2-5 better at its end, which makes the J call doubtful. Germline assignment: CDR1 LGHDT and CDR2 YNNKEL (reference sequence). The CDR3 contains 16 residues. CDR3 protein: CASSNPGVVGTETQYF. Here the CDR3 DNA reads TGTGCCAGCAGCAACCCCGGGGTGGTAGGCACAGAGACCCAGTACTTC.

The chain joins TRBV3-1 to TRBJ2-1, with TRBD2 matching 13 bases. Germline CDR1 and CDR2: LGHDT and YNNKEL (reference sequence). V dropped 8 bases and J dropped 2; count of bases not matched to a gene: 6. The CDR3 loop spans 16 amino acids. CDR3: CASGGGTSGTYNEQFF. Here the CDR3 DNA reads TGTGCCAGCGGGGGGGGGACTAGCGGGACCTACAATGAGCAGTTCTTC.